These T cell receptor beta chains were read from a single sample in a study of T cell responses to AZD1222 COVID-19 vaccine. Assay used: immunoSEQ multiplex PCR; TCRdb lists only in-frame clones, some missing. The table includes fewer than 100,000 clones, approximately 84% detected once. The sequenced sample was peripheral blood, obtained 28 days after the second AZD1222 dose. These receptors were obtained from an adult who received the AZD1222 COVID-19 vaccine. The CDR3 runs from the conserved cysteine through the conserved F or W. D genes are given only for firm matches. Size tells how often a clone was seen (once, few, many) or the class of an expanded clone, and some rows leave it out.

j_call clone_size v_call cdr3_length d_call cdr3_nt cdr3_aa
TRBJ1-2 . TRBV18 13 TRBD1 TGTGCCAGCTCGCTGGACAGGCCCTATGGCTACACCTTC CASSLDRPYGYTF
TRBJ2-1 . TRBV11-2 13 . TGTGCCAGCAGCTTAGGACAGAACAATGAGCAGTTCTTC CASSLGQNNEQFF
TRBJ1-1 . TRBV6-5 15 . TGTGCCAGCAGTCAGTACCCGGGGAGGAACACTGAAGCTTTCTTT CASSQYPGRNTEAFF
TRBJ1-5 once TRBV6-5 14 . TGTGCCAGCAGTCGGGCTTATAGCAATCAGCCCCAGCATTTT CASSRAYSNQPQHF
TRBJ1-1 . TRBV12-3/TRBV12-4 13 . TGTGCCAGCAGTCAGACAGTTAGGGGGGTAGCTTTCTTT CASSQTVRGVAFF
TRBJ1-2 once TRBV6-1 18 . TGTGCCAGCAGTGGGACTGGGAACTCAAGAGGCGGTAACTATGGCTACACCTTC CASSGTGNSRGGNYGYTF
TRBJ1-5 . TRBV21-1 14 . TGTGCCAGCAGCACCTCCGGGATCTCCAAGGCCCAGCATTTT CASSTSGISKAQHF
TRBJ2-3 . TRBV19 15 TRBD1 TGTGCCAGTAGCCTAAAAGGACAGGGCACAGATACGCAGTATTTT CASSLKGQGTDTQYF
TRBJ2-3 . TRBV2 12 TRBD2 TGTGCCAGCGGGAGGGAGCTAGGTACGCAGTATTTT CASGRELGTQYF
TRBJ2-1 . TRBV4-3 13 . TGCGCCAGCAGCCAAGTATGGGGAAGTGAGCAGTTCTTC CASSQVWGSEQFF
TRBJ1-1 . TRBV19 15 . TGTGCCAGTAGTAGGTTGGTCTTTATGAACACTGAAGCTTTCTTT CASSRLVFMNTEAFF